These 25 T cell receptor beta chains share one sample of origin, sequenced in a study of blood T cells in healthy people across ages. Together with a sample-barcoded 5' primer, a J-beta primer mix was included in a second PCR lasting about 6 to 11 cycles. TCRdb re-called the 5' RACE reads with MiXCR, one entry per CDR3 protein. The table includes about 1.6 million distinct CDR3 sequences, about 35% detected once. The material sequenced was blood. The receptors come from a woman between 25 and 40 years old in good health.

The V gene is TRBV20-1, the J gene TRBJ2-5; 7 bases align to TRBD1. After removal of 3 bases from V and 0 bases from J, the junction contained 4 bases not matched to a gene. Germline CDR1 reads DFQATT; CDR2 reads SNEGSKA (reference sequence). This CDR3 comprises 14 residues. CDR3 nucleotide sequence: TGCAGTGCTAGTTTAACAGGGGACCAAGAGACCCAGTACTTC. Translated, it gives CSASLTGDQETQYF.

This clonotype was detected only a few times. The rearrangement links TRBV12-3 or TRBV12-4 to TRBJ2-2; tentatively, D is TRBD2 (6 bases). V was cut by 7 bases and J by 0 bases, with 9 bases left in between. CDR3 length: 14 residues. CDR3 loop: CASTAGSNTGELFF. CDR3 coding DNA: TGTGCCAGCACCGCGGGGTCGAACACCGGGGAGCTGTTTTTT.

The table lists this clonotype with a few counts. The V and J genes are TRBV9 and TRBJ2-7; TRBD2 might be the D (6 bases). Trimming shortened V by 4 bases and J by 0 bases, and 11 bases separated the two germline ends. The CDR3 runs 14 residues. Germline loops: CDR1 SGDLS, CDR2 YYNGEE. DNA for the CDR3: TGTGCCAGCAGCCCCCGGAGGGCCTCCTACGAGCAGTACTTC. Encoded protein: CASSPRRASYEQYF. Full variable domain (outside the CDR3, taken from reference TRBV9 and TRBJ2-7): DSGVTQTPKHLITATGQRVTLRCSPRSGDLSVYWYQQSLDQGLQFLIQYYNGEERAKGNILERFSAQQFPDLHSELNLSSLELGDSALYFCASSPRRASYEQYFGPGTRLTVT.

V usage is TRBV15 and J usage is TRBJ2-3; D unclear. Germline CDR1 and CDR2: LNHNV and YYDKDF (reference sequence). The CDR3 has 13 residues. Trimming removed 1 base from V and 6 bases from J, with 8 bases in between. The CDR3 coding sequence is TGTGCCACCAGCAGAGGCCCAGCGGATACGCAGTATTTT. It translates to CATSRGPADTQYF.

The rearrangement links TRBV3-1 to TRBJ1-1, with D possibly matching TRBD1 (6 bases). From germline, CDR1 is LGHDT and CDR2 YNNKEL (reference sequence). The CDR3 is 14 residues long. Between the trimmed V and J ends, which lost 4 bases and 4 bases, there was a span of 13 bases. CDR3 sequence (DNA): TGTGCCAGCAGCCGATCCACAGGGATCACTGAAGCTTTCTTT. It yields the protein CASSRSTGITEAFF.

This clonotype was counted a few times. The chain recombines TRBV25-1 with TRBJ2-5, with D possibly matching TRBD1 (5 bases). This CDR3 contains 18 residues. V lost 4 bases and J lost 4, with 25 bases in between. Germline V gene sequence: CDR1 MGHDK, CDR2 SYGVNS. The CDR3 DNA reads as TGTGCCAGCAGTGCAACAGGCAGGGTTCTCCGCGTTGCAGAGACCCAGTACTTC. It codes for CASSATGRVLRVAETQYF.

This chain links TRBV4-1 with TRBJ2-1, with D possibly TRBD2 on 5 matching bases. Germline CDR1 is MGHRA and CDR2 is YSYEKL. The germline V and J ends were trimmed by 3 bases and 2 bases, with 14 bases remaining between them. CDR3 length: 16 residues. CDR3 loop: CASSHPLNSAYNEQFF. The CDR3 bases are TGCGCCAGCAGCCACCCACTGAATAGCGCCTACAATGAGCAGTTCTTC.

CDR3 bases: TGTGCCAGCAGTCCCGGACAGAAGTCTTACAATGAGCAGTTCTTC. This codes for CASSPGQKSYNEQFF. The chain recombines TRBV12-3 or TRBV12-4 with TRBJ2-1, with D possibly being TRBD1 (6 bases). The length of the CDR3 is 15 residues. V lost 5 bases and J 4 bases, leaving 15 bases between the germline ends.

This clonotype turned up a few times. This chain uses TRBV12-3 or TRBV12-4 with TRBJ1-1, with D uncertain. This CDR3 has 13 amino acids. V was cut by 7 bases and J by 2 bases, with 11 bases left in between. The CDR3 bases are TGTGCCAGCACCCGATTGTCTAACACTGAAGCTTTCTTT. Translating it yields CASTRLSNTEAFF.

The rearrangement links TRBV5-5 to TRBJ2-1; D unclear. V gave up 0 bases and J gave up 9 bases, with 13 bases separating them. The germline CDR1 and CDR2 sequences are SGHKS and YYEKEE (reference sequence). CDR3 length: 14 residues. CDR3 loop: CASSLDVRAAEQFF. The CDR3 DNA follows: TGTGCCAGCAGCTTGGACGTTCGGGCTGCTGAGCAGTTCTTC. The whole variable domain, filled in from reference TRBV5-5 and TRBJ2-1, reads DAGVTQSPTHLIKTRGQQVTLRCSPISGHKSVSWYQQVLGQGPQFIFQYYEKEERGRGNFPDRFSARQFPNYSSELNVNALLLGDSALYLCASSLDVRAAEQFFGPGTRLTVL.

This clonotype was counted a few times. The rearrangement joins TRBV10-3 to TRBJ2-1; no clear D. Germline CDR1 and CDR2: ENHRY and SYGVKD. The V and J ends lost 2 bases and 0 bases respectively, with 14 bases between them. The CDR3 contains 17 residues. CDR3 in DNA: TGTGCCATCAGTGAGACTCTGGCGTCGAGCTCCTACAATGAGCAGTTCTTC. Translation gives CAISETLASSSYNEQFF.

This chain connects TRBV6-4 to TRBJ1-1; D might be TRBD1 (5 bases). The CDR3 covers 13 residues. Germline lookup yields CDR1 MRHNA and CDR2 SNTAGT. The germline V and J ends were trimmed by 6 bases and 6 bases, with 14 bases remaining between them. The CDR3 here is CASRAMGGAEAFF. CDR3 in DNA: TGTGCCAGCAGGGCGATGGGGGGGGCTGAAGCTTTCTTT.

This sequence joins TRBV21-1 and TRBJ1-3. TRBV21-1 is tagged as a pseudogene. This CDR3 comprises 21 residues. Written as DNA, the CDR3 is TGTGCCAGCAGGGACTCCTGGGCTGGGAACAGTCCGTCGGATTCTGGAAACACCATATATTTT. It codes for CASRDSWAGNSPSDSGNTIYF.

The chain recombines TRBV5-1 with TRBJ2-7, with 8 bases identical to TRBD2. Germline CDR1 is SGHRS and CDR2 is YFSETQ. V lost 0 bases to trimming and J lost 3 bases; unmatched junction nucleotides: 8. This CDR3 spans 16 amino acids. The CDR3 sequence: CASSLDHSGAHYEQYF. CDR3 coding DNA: TGCGCCAGCAGCTTGGACCATAGCGGGGCCCACTACGAGCAGTACTTC.

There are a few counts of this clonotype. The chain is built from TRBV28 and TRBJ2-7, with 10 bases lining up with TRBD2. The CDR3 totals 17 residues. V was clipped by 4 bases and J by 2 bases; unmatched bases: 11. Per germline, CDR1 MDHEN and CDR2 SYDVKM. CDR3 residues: CASSSAPGTSEAYEQYF. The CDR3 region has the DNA TGTGCCAGCAGTTCAGCCCCCGGGACTAGCGAGGCCTACGAGCAGTACTTC.

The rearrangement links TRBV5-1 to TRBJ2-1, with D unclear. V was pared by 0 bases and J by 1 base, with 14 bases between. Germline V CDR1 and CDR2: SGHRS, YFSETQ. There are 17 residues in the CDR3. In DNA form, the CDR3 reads TGCGCCAGCAGCTTGGCCTTGGTCCTTACTTCCTACAATGAGCAGTTCTTC. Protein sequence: CASSLALVLTSYNEQFF.

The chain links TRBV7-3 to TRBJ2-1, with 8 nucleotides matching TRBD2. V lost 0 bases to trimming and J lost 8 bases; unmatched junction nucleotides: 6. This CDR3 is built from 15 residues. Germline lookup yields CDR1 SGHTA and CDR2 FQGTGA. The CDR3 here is CASSLTRGAGHEQFF. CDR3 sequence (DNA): TGTGCCAGCAGCTTAACGCGGGGGGCGGGTCATGAGCAGTTCTTC.

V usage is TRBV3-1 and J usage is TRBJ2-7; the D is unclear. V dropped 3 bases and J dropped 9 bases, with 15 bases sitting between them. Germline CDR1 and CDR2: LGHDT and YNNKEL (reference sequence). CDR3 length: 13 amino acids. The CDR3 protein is CASSHRVGDGQYF. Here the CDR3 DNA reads TGTGCCAGCAGCCACCGAGTGGGTGACGGGCAGTACTTC.

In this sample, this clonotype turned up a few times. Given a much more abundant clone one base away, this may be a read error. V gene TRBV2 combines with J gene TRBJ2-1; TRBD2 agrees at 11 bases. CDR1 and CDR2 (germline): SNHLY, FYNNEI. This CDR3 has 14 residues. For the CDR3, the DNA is TGTGCCTGCAGTCGACTAGCGGGGTACAATGAGCAGTTCTTC. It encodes CACSRLAGYNEQFF.

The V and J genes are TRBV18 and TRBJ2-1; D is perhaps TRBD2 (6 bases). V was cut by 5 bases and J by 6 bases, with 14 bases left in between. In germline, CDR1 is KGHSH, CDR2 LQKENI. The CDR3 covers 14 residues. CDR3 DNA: TGTGCCAGCTCAGTTCGGACTACCTTCAATGAGCAGTTCTTC. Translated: CASSVRTTFNEQFF.

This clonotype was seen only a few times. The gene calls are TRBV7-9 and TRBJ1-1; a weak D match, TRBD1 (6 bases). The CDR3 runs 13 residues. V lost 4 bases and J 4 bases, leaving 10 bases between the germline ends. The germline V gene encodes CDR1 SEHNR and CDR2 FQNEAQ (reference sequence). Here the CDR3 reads CASSWGHLTEAFF. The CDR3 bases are TGTGCCAGCAGCTGGGGACATCTCACTGAAGCTTTCTTT.

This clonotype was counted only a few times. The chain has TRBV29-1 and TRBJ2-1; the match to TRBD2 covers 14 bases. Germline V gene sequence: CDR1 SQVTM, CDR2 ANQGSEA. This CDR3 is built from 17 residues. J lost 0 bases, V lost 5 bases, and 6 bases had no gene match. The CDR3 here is CSVRLAGGYYSYNEQFF. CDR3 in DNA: TGCAGCGTTCGACTAGCGGGAGGGTATTACTCCTACAATGAGCAGTTCTTC.

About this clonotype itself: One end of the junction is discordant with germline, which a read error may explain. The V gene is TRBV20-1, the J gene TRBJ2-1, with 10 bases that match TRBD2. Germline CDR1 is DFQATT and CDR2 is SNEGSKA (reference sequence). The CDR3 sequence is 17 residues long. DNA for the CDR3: TGCAGTGCCCTATCCAGAGGGCTAGCGGGAGTGTGGAATGAGCGGTTCTTC. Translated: CSALSRGLAGVWNERFF.

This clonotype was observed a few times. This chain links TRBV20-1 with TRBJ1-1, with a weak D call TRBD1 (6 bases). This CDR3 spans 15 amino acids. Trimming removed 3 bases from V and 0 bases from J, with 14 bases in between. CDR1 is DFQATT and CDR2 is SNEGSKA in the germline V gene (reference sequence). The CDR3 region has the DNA TGCAGTGCTAGGGCAGGGGCCTCCATGAACACTGAAGCTTTCTTT. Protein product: CSARAGASMNTEAFF.

The CDR3 coding sequence is TGTGCCAGCAGCTTAGATCGAGGCGGGGGAGAGCAGTTCTTC. It specifies CASSLDRGGGEQFF. This chain uses TRBV11-3 with TRBJ2-1, with TRBD2 identical over 7 bases. This CDR3 has 14 amino acids. V dropped 0 bases and J dropped 10; count of bases not matched to a gene: 6. Germline V gene sequence: CDR1 SGHNT, CDR2 YENEEA.